This TCR beta chain originates from a study of blood T cell repertoires in COVID-19. Using immunoSEQ multiplex PCR, the repertoire was profiled, and TCRdb retains in-frame clones only, with some absent. The table lists about 50,000 clones, around 80% of them singletons. With 6 bases removed from V and 0 bases from J, the gap between germline ends came to 12 bases. The CDR3 length is 15 residues. Germline CDR1 and CDR2: MNHEY and SVGEGT. This clonotype was obtained from a man between 65 and 85 years old with acute or convalescent COVID-19. The V call is TRBV6-2 or TRBV6-3, the J call TRBJ1-5, with a tentative D call TRBD1 (6 bases). The sequenced sample consisted of peripheral blood. Written as DNA, the CDR3 is TGTGCCAGCAGCAAAAGGGACATTAGCAATCAGCCCCAGCATTTT. Its translation: CASSKRDISNQPQHF.